The 14 T cell receptor beta chains below come from one sample, sequenced in a study of T cell clonotyping in hematopoietic cell transplantation. The sample's time point: recipient sample about 28 days before transplant, after cytoreduction. TCRdb's copy holds only in-frame clones and misses some; the assay was immunoSEQ multiplex PCR. Among 20,000 to 25,000 clones, around 90% were seen once, and the ten largest hold about 3.7%. Specimen: peripheral blood mononuclear cells, collected before stem cell transplant. The receptors come from a man younger than 35 with biphenotypic leukemia. Some clones in this sample may be carry-over from other donors' samples.

The chain recombines TRBV10-3 with TRBJ1-3, with TRBD1 matching 9 bases. The CDR3 covers 15 residues. Per germline, CDR1 ENHRY and CDR2 SYGVKD. V lost 6 bases and J lost 0; bases outside the gene matches: 3. DNA of the CDR3: TGTGCCATCAGGACGGACAGGGGCTCTGGAAACACCATATATTTT. This translates into CAIRTDRGSGNTIYF.

This rearrangement joins TRBV11-3 to TRBJ1-1; D remains ambiguous. Trimming took 1 base from V and 7 from J, leaving 4 bases between them. Per germline, CDR1 SGHNT and CDR2 YENEEA. The CDR3 is made up of 11 amino acids. The CDR3 coding sequence is TGTGCCAGCAGCTTAGTTGATGAAGCTTTCTTT. The encoded protein is CASSLVDEAFF.

This clone was recorded once. The V call is TRBV19, the J call TRBJ1-3; D gene uncertain. The CDR3 has 14 residues. Germline V CDR1 and CDR2: LNHDA, SQIVND (reference sequence). The V end was cut by 9 bases, the J end by 0 bases, with 12 bases between. Written as DNA, the CDR3 is TGTGCCAGCACTCCGATAAGCTCTGGAAACACCATATATTTT. Translated: CASTPISSGNTIYF.

The rearrangement links TRBV19 to TRBJ2-2, with no clear D. This CDR3 is 12 amino acids long. Germline V gene sequence: CDR1 LNHDA, CDR2 SQIVND (reference sequence). V dropped 4 bases and J dropped 7 bases, with 7 bases sitting between them. The CDR3 coding sequence is TGTGCCAGTAGTACTTACTACGGGGAGCTGTTTTTT. Encoded protein: CASSTYYGELFF.

The CDR3 DNA sequence: TGTGCCAGCAGTGAATACGGAGCCTTCGCTCGGGGCGGCTACACCTTC. It codes for CASSEYGAFARGGYTF. The chain couples TRBV25-1 to TRBJ1-2, with D perhaps matching TRBD1 (5 bases). The CDR3 is 16 residues long. In germline, CDR1 is MGHDK, CDR2 SYGVNS. Trimming stripped 0 bases from V and 8 bases from J, with 19 bases between.

This rearrangement joins TRBV6-5 to TRBJ1-1; unclear D gene. This CDR3 spans 15 amino acids. CDR1 and CDR2 (germline): MNHEY, SVGAGI. The V and J ends lost 0 bases and 1 base respectively, with 9 bases between them. In DNA, the CDR3 is TGTGCCAGCAGTTACTCGGAGAGTTCGAACACTGAAGCTTTCTTT. Residues: CASSYSESSNTEAFF.

The chain couples TRBV27 to TRBJ2-7, with D perhaps TRBD1 (5 bases). Germline-derived CDR1 and CDR2 are MNHEY and SMNVEV (reference sequence). CDR3 length: 15 residues. With 5 bases removed from V and 2 bases from J, the gap between germline ends came to 16 bases. CDR3 in amino acids: CASSDPPGHTYEQYF. The CDR3, as DNA: TGTGCCAGCAGTGACCCCCCAGGACATACCTACGAGCAGTACTTC.

The chain links TRBV11-3 to TRBJ1-1, with a weak D call TRBD1 (5 bases). CDR1 and CDR2 from the germline V gene are SGHNT and YENEEA. V lost 0 bases, J lost 3 bases, and 11 bases lay in between. The CDR3 contains 15 residues. CDR3 DNA: TGTGCCAGCAGCTTAGAGGGGGGAGGCGACACTGAAGCTTTCTTT. It codes for CASSLEGGGDTEAFF. Looking up the rest from reference TRBV11-3 and TRBJ1-1 gives the full variable domain: EAGVVQSPRYKIIEKKQPVAFWCNPISGHNTLYWYLQNLGQGPELLIRYENEEAVDDSQLPKDRFSAERLKGVDSTLKIQPAELGDSAVYLCASSLEGGGDTEAFFGQGTRLTVV.

The chain links TRBV13 to TRBJ2-3; 14 nucleotides align to TRBD2. The trim removed 4 bases at V and 4 bases at J, leaving 7 bases unmatched. CDR1 and CDR2 from the germline V gene are PRHDT and FYEKMQ (reference sequence). CDR3 length: 17 amino acids. CDR3 sequence reads: CASSSGLAGVFADTQYF. In DNA, the CDR3 is TGTGCCAGCAGCTCGGGACTAGCGGGAGTTTTCGCAGATACGCAGTATTTT.

The chain is built from TRBV6-1 and TRBJ2-1; D is ambiguous. V lost 0 bases, J lost 4 bases, and 4 bases lay in between. This CDR3 comprises 13 residues. Per the germline V gene, CDR1 is MNHNS and CDR2 is SASEGT. The CDR3 loop is CASSEAGYNEQFF. CDR3 nucleotide sequence: TGTGCCAGCAGTGAAGCCGGGTACAATGAGCAGTTCTTC.

This chain joins TRBV5-6 and TRBJ1-5, with D possibly TRBD1 on 5 matching bases. The CDR3 runs 14 residues. The V end lost 1 base, the J end lost 2 bases, and 7 bases lay between the germline ends. Germline V gene sequence: CDR1 SGHDT, CDR2 YYEEEE. CDR3 DNA: TGTGCCAGCAGCTTGTTGGGGGGCAATCAGCCCCAGCATTTT. Amino acid sequence: CASSLLGGNQPQHF. Combining the CDR3 with reference TRBV5-6 and TRBJ1-5 gives the whole variable domain DAGVTQSPTHLIKTRGQQVTLRCSPKSGHDTVSWYQQALGQGPQFIFQYYEEEERQRGNFPDRFSGHQFPNYSSELNVNALLLGDSALYLCASSLLGGNQPQHFGDGTRLSIL.

The chain combines TRBV30 with TRBJ1-1; D gene ambiguous. CDR3 length: 13 residues. Germline CDR1 and CDR2: GTSNPN and SVGIG (reference sequence). The V end was cut by 5 bases, the J end by 3 bases, with 13 bases between. The CDR3 spells CAWAGWVDTEAFF. CDR3 DNA sequence: TGTGCCTGGGCTGGGTGGGTGGACACTGAAGCTTTCTTT.

The chain carries TRBV10-3 and TRBJ1-5; D perhaps matches TRBD1 (5 bases). Trimming took off 7 bases at V and 4 bases at J, with 11 bases between the two ends. CDR1 is ENHRY, CDR2 SYGVKD, per germline. This CDR3 is 13 amino acids long. Here the CDR3 DNA reads TGTGCCATCATGAAAGGGGAGAATCAGCCCCAGCATTTT. Its protein product is CAIMKGENQPQHF.

This chain joins TRBV15 and TRBJ1-5; D is unresolved. The CDR3 consists of 15 residues. Germline lookup yields CDR1 LNHNV and CDR2 YYDKDF (reference sequence). V was cut by 0 bases and J by 5 bases, with 11 bases left in between. CDR3 residues: CATSRDEGRHQPQHF. CDR3 coding DNA: TGTGCCACCAGCAGAGATGAGGGAAGACATCAGCCCCAGCATTTT.